This TCR beta chain originates from a study of blood T cells in healthy people across ages. Study as a whole: About one barcoded beta molecule per two T cells came from capture by template switching.

Trimming took off 7 bases at V and 11 bases at J, with 23 bases between the two ends. Per germline, CDR1 SGHTA and CDR2 FQGNSA. The CDR3 extends over 14 amino acids. Sample-barcoded 5' priming and a J-beta primer mix drove a second PCR of about 7 to 11 cycles. Per sample, CDR3-containing paired-end reads numbered at least 2.5 million. TCRdb itself ran the 5' RACE reads through MiXCR, one entry per CDR3 protein. The sample includes roughly 1.4 million distinct CDR3 sequences, around 59% of them seen just once. Study findings and constraints: Higher naive T cell percentage went strongly together with higher TCR beta diversity.

The sample holds a few counts of this clonotype. What it recognizes is unknown. The TCR originated in a man between 18 and 29 years old in good health. Sequenced input: blood. V is TRBV7-2 and J is TRBJ2-5; no clear D. In DNA, the CDR3 is TGTGCCAGCAAACGAGACGGCCTTCCAAAGGAGCAGTACTTC. Its translation: CASKRDGLPKEQYF.